The clone carrying this T cell receptor beta chain was seen only once. The sample is drawn from a study of blood T cell repertoires in COVID-19. Overall study: Nucleic acid was either cDNA or gDNA, and it came from T cells, B-cell-depleted T cells, or PBMCs.

How the authors handled the data: The authors estimated nucleated cell counts from reference gene primer amplification. The method was immunoSEQ multiplex PCR; TCRdb's version includes in-frame clones alone and lacks a portion of them. The V and J calls and clone size were taken over from that table, and D and trimming were inferred from the DNA. The table includes about 120,000 clones, about 79% detected once. Germline CDR1 and CDR2: LGHDT and YNNKEL (reference sequence). Trimming removed 0 bases from V and 5 bases from J; junction bases left unmatched: 5. This CDR3 comprises 15 residues. Sequencing used peripheral blood. The chain couples TRBV3-1 (or the pseudogene TRBV3-2) to TRBJ2-5; 8 bases align to TRBD2. This receptor was obtained from a middle-aged man with active or convalescent COVID-19. CDR3 in DNA: TGTGCCAGCAGCCAAGACGGGAGGGCCGGGGAGACCCAGTACTTC. This gives the protein CASSQDGRAGETQYF.